The sequence of this T cell receptor beta chain was determined in a study of cytomegalovirus exposure and HLA in healthy donors. The study, taken as a whole, reports: TCR beta chains numbering some 160 were designated cytomegalovirus-associated.

Trimming removed 7 bases from V and 0 bases from J, with 10 bases in between. Germline V gene data show CDR1 as SGHTS and CDR2 as YDEGEE. The CDR3 contains 13 residues. Both 60 Vbeta primers and 13 Jbeta primers went into the PCR. Methods used by the authors: As a later analysis found, there were 80 million to 90 million unique TCR beta chains, of which around 10 million were shared. Clones were sequenced by immunoSEQ multiplex PCR, and TCRdb holds only the in-frame ones, with some missing. V and J calls and clone size come straight from that table; D and trimming were deduced from the DNA. The data hold some 150,000 clones, with around 79% observed a single time. Details on this clone: Antigen: not known.

The J gene is TRBJ1-2, the V gene TRBV5-8; possibly TRBD1 for D (5 bases). Specimen: PBMCs. This sequence was found in a male donor in good health and CMV-seronegative. CDR3 in DNA: TGTGCCAGCCTTTGGGGGGCTAACTATGGCTACACCTTC. This sequence encodes CASLWGANYGYTF.